A selection of T cell receptor beta chains follows, all from one sample in a study of identical twins. TCRdb processed the 5' RACE reads anew with MiXCR; each CDR3 protein has one entry. The sample lists 260,000 or so distinct CDR3 sequences; around 7.6% were seen once. These data were likewise used in another study, on yellow fever vaccine responses in identical twins.

The sample was CD8+ T cells sorted from blood. These receptors were taken from a woman between 18 and 29 years old in good health. The CDR3 runs from the conserved cysteine through the conserved F or W. A D gene is named only where the DNA matches it firmly. Size is stated for part of the rows, as once, few or many counts, or as a class when the clone is expanded.

V,J,size,D,CDR3,DNA
TRBV15,TRBJ2-5,many,.,CATYDSDQETQYF,TGTGCCACCTACGATAGCGACCAAGAGACCCAGTACTTC
TRBV5-5,TRBJ2-7,few,TRBD1,CASSMHRDRGHEQYF,TGTGCCAGCAGCATGCACCGGGACAGGGGACACGAGCAGTACTTC
TRBV27,TRBJ2-7,few,.,CASSSPVGAHEQYF,TGTGCCAGCAGTAGCCCTGTCGGGGCCCACGAGCAGTACTTC
TRBV6-6,TRBJ2-5,many,.,CASSDPGEETQYF,TGTGCCAGCAGTGATCCGGGGGAAGAGACCCAGTACTTC
TRBV28,TRBJ1-2,.,.,CASSLEFGGHYHGYTF,TGTGCCAGCAGTTTAGAGTTCGGGGGACACTATCACGGCTACACCTTC
TRBV15,TRBJ2-3,many,.,CATSRDRGLLPTDTQYF,TGTGCCACCAGCAGAGATAGGGGACTCCTACCCACAGATACGCAGTATTTT
TRBV12-3/TRBV12-4,TRBJ2-1,many,.,CASSSPNEQFF,TGTGCCAGCAGTTCCCCCAATGAGCAGTTCTTC
TRBV7-8,TRBJ2-3,many,TRBD2,CASSSRLAGLTDTQYF,TGTGCCAGCAGCTCGAGACTAGCGGGGTTGACAGATACGCAGTATTTT
TRBV5-8,TRBJ1-1,many,.,CASSRGPNTEAFF,TGTGCCAGCAGCCGGGGCCCAAACACTGAAGCTTTCTTT
TRBV6-2/TRBV6-3,TRBJ2-1,.,TRBD2,CASSYLGLANNEQFF,TGTGCCAGCAGTTACCTCGGACTAGCGAACAATGAGCAGTTCTTC
TRBV20-1,TRBJ2-3,.,TRBD2,CSVVPSSGRAADTQYF,TGCAGTGTGGTCCCAAGTAGCGGGAGGGCAGCAGATACGCAGTATTTT
TRBV14,TRBJ2-3,many,.,CASSQVTGDTQYF,TGTGCCAGCAGCCAAGTCACTGGAGATACGCAGTATTTT
TRBV28,TRBJ2-5,.,TRBD1,CASSPWTGPAETQYF,TGTGCCAGCAGTCCCTGGACAGGGCCCGCAGAGACCCAGTACTTC
TRBV2,TRBJ2-5,few,.,CASSDLEKETQYF,TGTGCCAGCAGTGACTTGGAGAAAGAGACCCAGTACTTC
TRBV3-1,TRBJ2-1,few,TRBD1,CASSHDRVGYNEQFF,TGTGCCAGCAGCCACGACAGGGTTGGGTACAATGAGCAGTTCTTC
TRBV5-1,TRBJ1-4,.,TRBD1,CASSLTGNTEKLFF,TGCGCCAGCAGCCTGACAGGGAATACTGAAAAACTGTTTTTT
TRBV5-6,TRBJ1-1,.,TRBD1,CASSFGTGVSNTEAFF,TGTGCCAGCAGCTTTGGGACAGGGGTGTCGAACACTGAAGCTTTCTTT
TRBV28,TRBJ2-7,many,.,CASSLGLLGSYEQYF,TGTGCCAGCAGTTTGGGGCTACTAGGATCCTACGAGCAGTACTTC
TRBV20-1,TRBJ2-7,few,.,CSARATVYEQYF,TGCAGTGCTAGAGCGACAGTCTACGAGCAGTACTTC
TRBV6-1,TRBJ2-2,.,.,CASGDWPPTGELFF,TGTGCCAGCGGGGACTGGCCACCCACCGGGGAGCTGTTTTTT
TRBV20-1,TRBJ2-7,.,TRBD1,CSAKDRGDLWGEQYF,TGCAGTGCTAAGGACAGGGGGGACTTGTGGGGCGAGCAGTACTTC
TRBV7-9,TRBJ1-1,few,.,CASSLDVRSTEAFF,TGTGCCAGCAGCTTAGACGTTCGGAGCACTGAAGCTTTCTTT
TRBV20-1,TRBJ2-7,many,.,CSATEGMNYEQYF,TGCAGTGCTACCGAAGGGATGAACTACGAGCAGTACTTC
TRBV29-1,TRBJ2-1,many,.,CSLGGALGNEQFF,TGCAGCCTAGGGGGGGCCCTTGGCAATGAGCAGTTCTTC
TRBV2,TRBJ2-2,few,.,CASNPGYGTGELFF,TGTGCCAGCAACCCGGGATACGGGACCGGGGAGCTGTTTTTT
TRBV13,TRBJ2-1,once,.,CASSLGLQPNEQFF,TGTGCCAGCAGCCTTGGACTCCAACCCAATGAGCAGTTCTTC
TRBV18,TRBJ2-1,.,TRBD2,CASSPASGAYNEQFF,TGTGCCAGCTCCCCGGCTAGCGGGGCGTACAATGAGCAGTTCTTC
TRBV20-1,TRBJ2-1,.,TRBD2,CSGVSAGLADYNEQFF,TGCAGTGGGGTATCCGCCGGACTAGCGGACTACAATGAGCAGTTCTTC
TRBV7-2,TRBJ1-1,many,.,CASSLEGGEAFF,TGTGCCAGCAGCTTAGAGGGGGGGGAAGCTTTCTTT
TRBV6-2/TRBV6-3,TRBJ1-5,many,TRBD1,CASSYGQENQPQHF,TGTGCCAGCAGTTACGGACAGGAGAATCAGCCCCAGCATTTT
TRBV4-1,TRBJ2-1,few,TRBD2,CASSKGLAEYNEQFF,TGCGCCAGCAGCAAGGGACTAGCGGAGTACAATGAGCAGTTCTTC
TRBV20-1,TRBJ1-4,.,.,CSAINTAGTNEKLFF,TGCAGTGCTATAAACACGGCGGGAACTAATGAAAAACTGTTTTTT
TRBV12-3/TRBV12-4,TRBJ1-1,many,.,CASSLDRGWITEAFF,TGTGCCAGCAGCCTAGACCGAGGGTGGATCACTGAAGCTTTCTTT
TRBV7-9,TRBJ2-1,many,TRBD2,CASSPTSASSYNEQFF,TGTGCCAGCAGTCCCACTAGCGCGAGCTCCTACAATGAGCAGTTCTTC
TRBV10-3,TRBJ1-3,.,.,CAISEGSTGNTIYF,TGTGCCATCAGTGAAGGGAGTACTGGAAACACCATATATTTT
TRBV5-5,TRBJ2-3,.,.,CASSLTWYGTDTQYF,TGTGCCAGCAGCTTGACTTGGTACGGCACAGATACGCAGTATTTT
TRBV12-3/TRBV12-4,TRBJ1-2,many,.,CASSSGARHGF,TGTGCCAGCAGTTCTGGCGCACGGCACGGTTTC
TRBV28,TRBJ2-1,.,TRBD2,CASSNRTSGSRGNEQFF,TGTGCCAGCAGTAACCGGACTAGCGGGAGTAGGGGCAATGAGCAGTTCTTC
TRBV6-1,TRBJ2-2,few,.,CANQGTGELFF,TGTGCCAATCAGGGTACCGGGGAGCTGTTTTTT
TRBV28,TRBJ1-1,few,.,CASSLDPNTEAFF,TGTGCCAGCAGTTTGGACCCGAACACTGAAGCTTTCTTT
TRBV29-1,TRBJ2-1,few,.,CSVEGFGGASYNEQFF,TGCAGCGTTGAAGGATTTGGGGGAGCCTCCTACAATGAGCAGTTCTTC
TRBV7-9,TRBJ1-2,.,.,CASSSTSYGYTF,TGTGCCAGCAGCTCTACATCCTATGGCTACACCTTC
TRBV10-3,TRBJ2-5,.,TRBD2,CAITDTIAGGRETQYF,TGTGCCATCACCGACACCATAGCGGGAGGCCGTGAGACCCAGTACTTC
TRBV12-3/TRBV12-4,TRBJ1-2,.,TRBD1,CASSGQGGLNYGYTF,TGTGCCAGCAGTGGACAGGGAGGACTTAACTATGGCTACACCTTC
TRBV6-2/TRBV6-3,TRBJ2-5,few,TRBD2,CASSPGLADQETQYF,TGTGCCAGCAGCCCGGGACTAGCGGACCAAGAGACCCAGTACTTC
TRBV12-3/TRBV12-4,TRBJ2-2,many,.,CASSLESGELFF,TGTGCCAGCAGTTTAGAGTCCGGGGAGCTGTTTTTT
TRBV5-6,TRBJ1-5,.,.,CASSAGTSGYQPQHF,TGTGCCAGCAGCGCGGGGACCTCGGGGTATCAGCCCCAGCATTTT
TRBV10-3,TRBJ2-7,many,TRBD1,CAIREPTGAYEQYF,TGTGCCATCAGGGAACCGACAGGGGCCTACGAGCAGTACTTC
TRBV12-3/TRBV12-4,TRBJ1-2,medium-sized,.,CASSLGYRAYLHPNYGYTF,TGTGCCAGCAGTTTAGGCTACAGGGCCTACTTACATCCTAACTATGGCTACACCTTC
TRBV5-1,TRBJ1-1,many,TRBD1,CASSFRTGTGNTEAFF,TGCGCCAGCAGCTTCAGGACAGGGACTGGAAACACTGAAGCTTTCTTT
TRBV7-9,TRBJ2-7,few,TRBD1,CAGGQGDEQYF,TGTGCCGGGGGACAGGGAGACGAGCAGTACTTC
TRBV5-1,TRBJ2-5,.,.,CASSLPSRQDFLQETQYF,TGCGCCAGCAGCTTGCCCTCAAGACAGGACTTTTTGCAAGAGACCCAGTACTTC
TRBV12-3/TRBV12-4,TRBJ2-7,many,TRBD1,CASSFGQGGYEQYF,TGTGCCAGCAGTTTTGGACAGGGAGGCTACGAGCAGTACTTC
TRBV13,TRBJ2-5,few,.,CASSIGVLGHLETQYF,TGTGCCAGCAGCATAGGAGTCCTGGGACACTTGGAGACCCAGTACTTC
TRBV5-6,TRBJ2-6,many,TRBD1,CASSSWDRVIFSGANVLTF,TGTGCCAGCAGCTCATGGGACAGGGTAATTTTTTCTGGGGCCAACGTCCTGACTTTC